This entry is about one T cell receptor (beta chain). What it binds is unknown. These data are taken from a study of T-cell memory formation after mild COVID-19. Across the study: In these data, TCR clusters were largely donor specific. Findings of the study overall: Pre-infection memory carried some responding clones, suggesting that cross-reactive memory joined.

Constant-segment primers served in 5'RACE that generated TCR alpha and TCR beta cDNA libraries bearing sample barcodes and UMIs. TCRdb independently ran MiXCR on the 5' RACE reads; one entry per CDR3 protein. Of about 390,000 distinct CDR3 sequences listed, about a sixth were seen once; the top ten hold around a fifth. Material for sequencing was PBMCs or a T cell subset sorted from them (not recorded which). The receptor was derived from a man aged 18 to 30 who had mild COVID-19 (a few samples of this study predate the infection). Cell type and time point are not known.

This CDR3 reads CASSLVPVTGDPYGYTF. DNA of the CDR3: TGTGCCAGCAGCTTGGTGCCGGTGACGGGGGACCCCTATGGCTACACCTTC. This chain links TRBV7-2 with TRBJ1-2; D is possibly TRBD1 (5 bases). Trimming cost V 3 bases and J 4 bases, with 21 bases left between them. Germline V gives CDR1 SGHTA, CDR2 FQGNSA. The CDR3 contains 17 residues.